The entry below describes one T cell receptor (beta chain). This table comes from immunoSEQ multiplex PCR, and its TCRdb copy is limited to in-frame clones, with some not included. The sample shows some 220,000 clones, just under 85% of them seen only once. This specimen belongs to a study of blood T cell repertoires in COVID-19. The sequencing input was PBMCs or T cells enriched from blood (not recorded which). This clonotype originated in a woman aged 35 to 49 with acute COVID-19.

CDR3 region: CASSAGRQQKNTIYF. In DNA form, the CDR3 reads TGTGCCAGCAGCGCAGGGCGACAGCAAAAGAACACCATATATTTT. V is TRBV9 and J is TRBJ1-3, with a tentative D call TRBD1 (5 bases). Germline CDR1 SGDLS, CDR2 YYNGEE. Between the trimmed V and J ends, which lost 3 bases and 7 bases, there was a span of 17 bases. The CDR3 is made up of 15 amino acids.